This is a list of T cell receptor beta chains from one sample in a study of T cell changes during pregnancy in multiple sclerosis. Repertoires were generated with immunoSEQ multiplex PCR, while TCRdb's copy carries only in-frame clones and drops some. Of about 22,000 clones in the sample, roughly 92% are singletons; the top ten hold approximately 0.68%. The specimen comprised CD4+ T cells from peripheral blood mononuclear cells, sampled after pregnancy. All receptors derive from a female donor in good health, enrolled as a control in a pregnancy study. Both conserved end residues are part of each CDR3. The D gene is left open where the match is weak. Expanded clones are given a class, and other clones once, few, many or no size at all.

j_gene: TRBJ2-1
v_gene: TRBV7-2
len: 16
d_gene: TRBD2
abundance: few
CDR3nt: TGTGCCAGCAGCTTAGGACTAGGCGGGAGTGTCAATGAGCAGTTCTTC
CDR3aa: CASSLGLGGSVNEQFF

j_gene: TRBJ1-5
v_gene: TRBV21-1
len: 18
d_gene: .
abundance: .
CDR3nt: TGTGCCAGCAGCAAAGGTCCTTTGTTCAGGGCGAGTAATCAGCCCCAGCATTTT
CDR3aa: CASSKGPLFRASNQPQHF

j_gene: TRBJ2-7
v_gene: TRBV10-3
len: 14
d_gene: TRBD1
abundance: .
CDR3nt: TGTGCCATCAGTCCCCGGGACAGGGGATACGAGCAGTACTTC
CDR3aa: CAISPRDRGYEQYF

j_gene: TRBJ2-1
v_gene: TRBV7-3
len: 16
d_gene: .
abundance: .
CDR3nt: TGTGCCAGCAGCCAAGGGGCCGTAAGCTCCTACAATGAGCAGTTCTTC
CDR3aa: CASSQGAVSSYNEQFF

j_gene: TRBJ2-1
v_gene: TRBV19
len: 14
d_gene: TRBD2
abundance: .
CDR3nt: TGTGCCAGTGACGGAGGGCGGGGGGGCGGTGAGCAGTTCTTC
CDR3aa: CASDGGRGGGEQFF

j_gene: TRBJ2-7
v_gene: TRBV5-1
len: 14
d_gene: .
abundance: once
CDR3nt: TGCGCCAGCAGCTTACTGGACAGCTCCTACGAGCAGTACTTC
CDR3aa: CASSLLDSSYEQYF

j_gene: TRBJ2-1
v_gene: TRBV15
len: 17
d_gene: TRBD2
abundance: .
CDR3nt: TGTGCCACCAGCAGAGTGGGACTAGCGGGACCCTACAATGAGCAGTTCTTC
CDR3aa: CATSRVGLAGPYNEQFF

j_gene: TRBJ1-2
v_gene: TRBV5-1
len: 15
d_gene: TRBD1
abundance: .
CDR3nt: TGCGCCAGCAGCGAACCGGGACAGACTAACTATGGCTACACCTTC
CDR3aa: CASSEPGQTNYGYTF

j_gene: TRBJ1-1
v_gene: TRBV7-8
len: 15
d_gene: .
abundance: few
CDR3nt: TGTGCCAGCAGCTTAGTGGACAGAGGAAACACTGAAGCTTTCTTT
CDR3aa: CASSLVDRGNTEAFF

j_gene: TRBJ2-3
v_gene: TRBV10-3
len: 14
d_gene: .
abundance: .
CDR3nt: TGTGCCATCAGTGGGTCGGCTAGCACAGATACGCAGTATTTT
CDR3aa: CAISGSASTDTQYF

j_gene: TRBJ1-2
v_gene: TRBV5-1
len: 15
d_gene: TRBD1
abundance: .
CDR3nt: TGCGCCAGCAGCTACCTGGACAGGGTAGGGAGTGGCTACACCTTC
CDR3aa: CASSYLDRVGSGYTF

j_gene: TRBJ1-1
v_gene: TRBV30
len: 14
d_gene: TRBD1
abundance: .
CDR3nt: TGTGCCTGGAGGACAGGGGTCCGGAACACTGAAGCTTTCTTT
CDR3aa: CAWRTGVRNTEAFF

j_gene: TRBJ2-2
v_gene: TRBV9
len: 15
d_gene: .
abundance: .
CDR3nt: TGTGCCAGCAGCTCCTTTTCCCAGGGGCCCGGGGAGCTGTTTTTT
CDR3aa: CASSSFSQGPGELFF

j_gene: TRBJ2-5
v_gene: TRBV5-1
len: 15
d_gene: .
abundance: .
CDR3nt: TGCGCCAGCAGCCCGGACGGCGGGTTTCAAGAGACCCAGTACTTC
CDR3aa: CASSPDGGFQETQYF

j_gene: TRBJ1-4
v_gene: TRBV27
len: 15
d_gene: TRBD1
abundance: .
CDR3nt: TGTGCCAGCAGCCGGCGGACAGGGATAAGTGAAAAACTGTTTTTT
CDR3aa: CASSRRTGISEKLFF

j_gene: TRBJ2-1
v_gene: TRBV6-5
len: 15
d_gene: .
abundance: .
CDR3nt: TGTGCCAGCAGTTACTGGGGTAGCGGCTACAATGAGCAGTTCTTC
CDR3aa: CASSYWGSGYNEQFF

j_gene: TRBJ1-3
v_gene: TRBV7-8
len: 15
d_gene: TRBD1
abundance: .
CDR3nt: TGTGCCAGCAGCTTGGTGGACAGGGCTGGAAACACCATATATTTT
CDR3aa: CASSLVDRAGNTIYF

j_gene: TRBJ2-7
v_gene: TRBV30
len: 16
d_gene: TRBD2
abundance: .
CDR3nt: TGTGCCTGGAGTGTACTGGGGGCTAGCGGGATCAACGAGCAGTACTTC
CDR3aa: CAWSVLGASGINEQYF

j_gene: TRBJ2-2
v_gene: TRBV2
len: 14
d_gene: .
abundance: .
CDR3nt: TGTGCCAGCATCCCCAGGGAACGATCCGGGGAGCTGTTTTTT
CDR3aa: CASIPRERSGELFF

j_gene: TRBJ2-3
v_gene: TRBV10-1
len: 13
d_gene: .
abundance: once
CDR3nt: TGCGCCAGCAGTGAGGCGGGCACAGATACGCAGTATTTT
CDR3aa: CASSEAGTDTQYF

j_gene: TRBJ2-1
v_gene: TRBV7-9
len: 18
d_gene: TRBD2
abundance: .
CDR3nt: TGTGCCAGCACCAGAGGGACTAGCGGGGGGGCCGGCTACAATGAGCAGTTCTTC
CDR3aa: CASTRGTSGGAGYNEQFF

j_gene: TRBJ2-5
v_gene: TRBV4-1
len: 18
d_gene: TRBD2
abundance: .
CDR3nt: TGCGCCAGCAGCCAAGAGGCAGGGACTAGCGGGAGGCAAGAGACCCAGTACTTC
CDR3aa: CASSQEAGTSGRQETQYF

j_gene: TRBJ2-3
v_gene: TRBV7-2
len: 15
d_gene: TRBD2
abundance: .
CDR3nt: TGTGCCAGCAGCTTAGTAGGCGGGAGACCAGATACGCAGTATTTT
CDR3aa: CASSLVGGRPDTQYF

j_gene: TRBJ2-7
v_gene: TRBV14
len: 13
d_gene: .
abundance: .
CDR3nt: TGTGCCAGCAGCCAATATCTAGCCTACGAGCAGTACTTC
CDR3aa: CASSQYLAYEQYF

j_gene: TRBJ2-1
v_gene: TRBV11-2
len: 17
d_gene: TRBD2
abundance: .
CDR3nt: TGTGCCAGCAGCTTAGTTTTAAGACTAGCGCTGAATAGTGAGCAGTTCTTC
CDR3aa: CASSLVLRLALNSEQFF

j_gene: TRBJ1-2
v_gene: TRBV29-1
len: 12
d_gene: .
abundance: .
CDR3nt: TGCAGCGTTCCTACAGGAAACTATGGCTACACCTTC
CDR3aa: CSVPTGNYGYTF

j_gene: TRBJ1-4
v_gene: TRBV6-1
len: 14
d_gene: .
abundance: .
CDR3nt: TGTGCCAGCAGGTCTAGGGGGACTAATGAAAAACTGTTTTTT
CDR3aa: CASRSRGTNEKLFF

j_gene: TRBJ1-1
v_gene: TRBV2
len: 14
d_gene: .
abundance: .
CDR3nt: TGTGCCAGCAGTGATTTAGGGGGATACACTGAAGCTTTCTTT
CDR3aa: CASSDLGGYTEAFF

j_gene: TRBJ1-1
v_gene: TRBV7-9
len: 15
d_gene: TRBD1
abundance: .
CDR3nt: TGTGCCAGCAGCCCACAGGGGGGAGGAAGAACTGAAGCTTTCTTT
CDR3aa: CASSPQGGGRTEAFF

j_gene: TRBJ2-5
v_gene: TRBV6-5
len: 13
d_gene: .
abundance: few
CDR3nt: TGTGCCAGCAGGCCGGGAGACCAAGAGACCCAGTACTTC
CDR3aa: CASRPGDQETQYF

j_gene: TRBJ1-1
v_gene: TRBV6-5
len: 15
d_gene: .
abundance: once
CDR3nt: TGTGCCAGCAGCCATGGCGGAGATAGGCTGCGATCGGCTTTCTTT
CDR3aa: CASSHGGDRLRSAFF

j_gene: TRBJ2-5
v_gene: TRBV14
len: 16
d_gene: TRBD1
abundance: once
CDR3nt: TGTGCCAGCAGCAACCACCGGGACAGGGGTGTAGAGACCCAGTACTTC
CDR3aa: CASSNHRDRGVETQYF

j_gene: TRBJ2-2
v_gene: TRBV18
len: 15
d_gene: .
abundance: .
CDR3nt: TGTGCCAGCTCTGTGGACAGCGCGAACACCGGGGAGCTGTTTTTT
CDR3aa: CASSVDSANTGELFF

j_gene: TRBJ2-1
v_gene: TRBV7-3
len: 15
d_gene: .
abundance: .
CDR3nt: TGTGCCAGCAGCTGGCCAGCGACCCCCTCCAATGAGCAGTTCTTC
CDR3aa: CASSWPATPSNEQFF

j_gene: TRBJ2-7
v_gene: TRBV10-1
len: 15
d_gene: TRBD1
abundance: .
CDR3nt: TGCGCCAGCAGTGCTGTGACAGGGGCCTCCTACGAGCAGTACTTC
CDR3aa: CASSAVTGASYEQYF

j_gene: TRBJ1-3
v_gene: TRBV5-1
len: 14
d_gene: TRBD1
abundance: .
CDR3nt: TGCGCCAGCAGCTCAGGGGGCGCTGGAAACACCATATATTTT
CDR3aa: CASSSGGAGNTIYF

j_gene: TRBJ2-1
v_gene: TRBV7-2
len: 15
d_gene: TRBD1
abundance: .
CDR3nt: TGTGCCAGCAGCACGCGGACAGGGCGAAGTTCTGAGCAGTTCTTC
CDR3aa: CASSTRTGRSSEQFF

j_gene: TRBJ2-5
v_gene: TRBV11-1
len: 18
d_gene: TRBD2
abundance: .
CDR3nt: TGTGCCAGCAGCCCACTCCCTTTCCTTGGGGGGACTAAAGAGACCCAGTACTTC
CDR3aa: CASSPLPFLGGTKETQYF

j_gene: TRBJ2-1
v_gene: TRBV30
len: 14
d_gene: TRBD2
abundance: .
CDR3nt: TGTGCCTGTGGAACTAGCGGGGGGGCCGATGAGCAGTTCTTC
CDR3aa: CACGTSGGADEQFF

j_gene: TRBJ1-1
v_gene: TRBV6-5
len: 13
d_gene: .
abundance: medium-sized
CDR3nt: TGTGCCAGCAGTTACGAGCTCAACACTGAAGCTTTCTTT
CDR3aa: CASSYELNTEAFF

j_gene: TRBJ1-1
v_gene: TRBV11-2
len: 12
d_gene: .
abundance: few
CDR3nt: TGTGCCAGCAGCTTAGGATTTCGGGGGGCTTTCTTT
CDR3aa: CASSLGFRGAFF

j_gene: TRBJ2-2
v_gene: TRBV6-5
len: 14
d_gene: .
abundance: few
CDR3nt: TGTGCCAGCACCCGACAGCGGAACACCGGGGAGCTGTTTTTT
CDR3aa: CASTRQRNTGELFF

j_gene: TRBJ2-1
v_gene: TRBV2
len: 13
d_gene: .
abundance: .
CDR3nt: TGTGCCAGCAGTGGACACCCTCCGGCTAGCACCCTCTTC
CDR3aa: CASSGHPPASTLF

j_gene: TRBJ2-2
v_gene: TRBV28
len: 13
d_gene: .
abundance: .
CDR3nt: TGTGCCAGCAGACCGACACGTACCGGGGAGCTGTTTTTT
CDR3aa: CASRPTRTGELFF

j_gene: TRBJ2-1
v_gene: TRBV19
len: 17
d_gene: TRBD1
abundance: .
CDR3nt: TGTGCCAGTAGTTCCGAGGTGAGGACAGGGCCCTACAATGAGCAGTTCTTC
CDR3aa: CASSSEVRTGPYNEQFF

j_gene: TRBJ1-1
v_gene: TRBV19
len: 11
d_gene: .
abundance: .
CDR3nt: TGTGCCAGTAGTATGGGCCCCGAGGCTTTCTTT
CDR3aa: CASSMGPEAFF

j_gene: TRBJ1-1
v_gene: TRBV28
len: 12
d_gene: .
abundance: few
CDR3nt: TGTGCCAGCAGTCTAGAGAACACTGAAGCTTTCTTT
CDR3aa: CASSLENTEAFF

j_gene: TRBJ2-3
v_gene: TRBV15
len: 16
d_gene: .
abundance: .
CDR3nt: TGTGCCACCAGCCCCCGGGGAGGAGGGGACACAGATACGCAGTATTTT
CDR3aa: CATSPRGGGDTDTQYF

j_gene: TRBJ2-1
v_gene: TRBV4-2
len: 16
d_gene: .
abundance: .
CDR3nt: TGTGCCAGCAGCCAAACCCCAGGGGACTACTACAATGAGCAGTTCTTC
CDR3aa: CASSQTPGDYYNEQFF

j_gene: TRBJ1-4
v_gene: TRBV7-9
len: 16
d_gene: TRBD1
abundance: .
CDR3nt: TGTGCCAGCAGTTTCGGACAGGGGGACCCACATGAAAAACTGTTTTTT
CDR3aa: CASSFGQGDPHEKLFF

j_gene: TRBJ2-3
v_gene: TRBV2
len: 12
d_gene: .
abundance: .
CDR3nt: TGTGCCAGCGGCTGGGAGGTGGGTACGCAGTATTTT
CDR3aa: CASGWEVGTQYF

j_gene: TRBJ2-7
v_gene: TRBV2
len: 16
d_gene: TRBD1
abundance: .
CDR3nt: TGTGCCAGCAGTCTTCGAAGGGGGACAGGGTTTTACGAGCAGTACTTC
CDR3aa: CASSLRRGTGFYEQYF

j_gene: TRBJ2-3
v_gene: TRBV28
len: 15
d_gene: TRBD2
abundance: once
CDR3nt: TGTGCCACCCGGAGGGTAGCGGGACTTGTGGATACGCAGTATTTT
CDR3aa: CATRRVAGLVDTQYF

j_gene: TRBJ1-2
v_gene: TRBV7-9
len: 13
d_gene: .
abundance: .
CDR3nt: TGTGCCAGCAGCTTATACAGTAACTATGGCTACACCTTC
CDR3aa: CASSLYSNYGYTF

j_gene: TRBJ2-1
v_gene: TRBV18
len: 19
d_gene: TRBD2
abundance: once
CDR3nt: TGTGCCAGCTCACCACTTGCCCTACTAGCGGGAGGGTCAAGCGATGAGCAGTTCTTC
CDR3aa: CASSPLALLAGGSSDEQFF

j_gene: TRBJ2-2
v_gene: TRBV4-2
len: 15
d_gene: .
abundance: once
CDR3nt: TGTGCCAGCAGCCAACCAGCGCAGACCCCCGGGGAGCTGTTTTTT
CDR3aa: CASSQPAQTPGELFF

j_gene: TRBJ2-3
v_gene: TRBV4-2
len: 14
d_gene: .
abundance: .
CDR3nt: TGTGCCAGCAGCCAAGAATACACAACAGATACGCAGTATTTT
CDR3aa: CASSQEYTTDTQYF

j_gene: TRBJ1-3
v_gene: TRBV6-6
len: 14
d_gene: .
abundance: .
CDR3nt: TGTGCCACTCAGGGCCGCCAGCCTGGAAACACCATATATTTT
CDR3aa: CATQGRQPGNTIYF

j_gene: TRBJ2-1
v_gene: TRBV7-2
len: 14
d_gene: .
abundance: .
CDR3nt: TGTGCCAGCAGCTTTCTAGCCCCTTACAATGAGCAGTTCTTC
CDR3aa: CASSFLAPYNEQFF